The clone carrying this T cell receptor (beta chain) appeared many times. Antigen: not known. This record comes from a study of T cells in Graves' hyperthyroidism and ophthalmopathy. In making diagnoses, clinical symptoms, serum thyroxine and TRAb, thyroid ultrasound and orbital computed tomography were all used. Regarding the study as a whole: Stable hyperthyroidism was told apart from ophthalmopathy by a model built on 13 V-J features. Blood also carried most thyroid clonotypes expanded above 0.001.

Regions amplified from RNA transcripts were the TCR beta CDR3 regions. Carried out on the TCR CDR3, a first-round RT-PCR used the HTBI primer set. TCRdb processed the multiplex PCR reads anew with MiXCR; each CDR3 protein has one entry. The data contain about 98,000 distinct CDR3 sequences, roughly 39% of them singletons. CDR3 size: 13 residues. Between the trimmed V and J ends, which lost 5 bases and 7 bases, there was a span of 14 bases. The clonotype comes from a woman in her twenties or thirties with Graves' hyperthyroidism. The gene calls are TRBV12-3 or TRBV12-4 and TRBJ1-2; D is uncertain. The specimen was peripheral blood or thyroid tissue (not recorded which). CDR3 in DNA: TGTGCCAGCAGTCCGGACCGAGAACGTGGCTACACCTTC. Translated, it gives CASSPDRERGYTF.